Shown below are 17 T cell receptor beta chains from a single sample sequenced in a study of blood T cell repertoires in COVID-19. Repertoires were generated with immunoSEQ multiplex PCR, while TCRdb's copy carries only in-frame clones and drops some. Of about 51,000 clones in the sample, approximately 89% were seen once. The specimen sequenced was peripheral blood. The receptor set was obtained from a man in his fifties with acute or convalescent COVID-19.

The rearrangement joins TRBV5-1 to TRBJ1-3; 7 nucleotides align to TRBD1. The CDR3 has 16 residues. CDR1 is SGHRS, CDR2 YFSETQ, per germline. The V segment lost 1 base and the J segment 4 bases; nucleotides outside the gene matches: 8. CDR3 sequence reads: CASSLPTGVSGNTIYF. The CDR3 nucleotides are TGCGCCAGCAGCTTGCCTACAGGGGTTTCGGGAAACACCATATATTTT.

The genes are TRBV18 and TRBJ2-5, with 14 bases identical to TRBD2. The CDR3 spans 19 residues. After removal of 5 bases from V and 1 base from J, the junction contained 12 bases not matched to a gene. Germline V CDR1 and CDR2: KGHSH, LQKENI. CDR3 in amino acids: CASSSSRTSGGNRQETQYF. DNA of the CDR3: TGTGCCAGCTCATCTTCGAGGACTAGCGGGGGGAACCGCCAAGAGACCCAGTACTTC.

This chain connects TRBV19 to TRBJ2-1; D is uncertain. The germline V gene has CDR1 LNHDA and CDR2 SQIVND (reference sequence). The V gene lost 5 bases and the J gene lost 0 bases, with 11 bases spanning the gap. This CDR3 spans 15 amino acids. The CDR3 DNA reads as TGTGCCAGTAGTCCTTGGGCAAGCTCCTACAATGAGCAGTTCTTC. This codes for CASSPWASSYNEQFF. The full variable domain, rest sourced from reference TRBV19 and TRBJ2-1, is DGGITQSPKYLFRKEGQNVTLSCEQNLNHDAMYWYRQDPGQGLRLIYYSQIVNDFQKGDIAEGYSVSREKKESFPLTVTSAQKNPTAFYLCASSPWASSYNEQFFGPGTRLTVL.

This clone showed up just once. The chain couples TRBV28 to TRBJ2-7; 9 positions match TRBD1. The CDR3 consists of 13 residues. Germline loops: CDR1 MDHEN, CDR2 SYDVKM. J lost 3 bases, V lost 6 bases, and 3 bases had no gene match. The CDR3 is CASSWTGVYEQYF. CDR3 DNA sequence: TGTGCCAGCAGCTGGACAGGGGTCTACGAGCAGTACTTC.

The CDR3 DNA follows: TGTGCCAGCAGTCCAAACGGTCAGGGTTCCTACGAGCAGTACTTC. Protein: CASSPNGQGSYEQYF. The rearrangement joins TRBV6-5 to TRBJ2-7, with D maybe TRBD1 (5 bases). CDR1 MNHEY and CDR2 SVGAGI come from the germline V gene. CDR3 size: 15 residues. Trimming left V 5 bases short and J 1 base short, with 15 bases between.

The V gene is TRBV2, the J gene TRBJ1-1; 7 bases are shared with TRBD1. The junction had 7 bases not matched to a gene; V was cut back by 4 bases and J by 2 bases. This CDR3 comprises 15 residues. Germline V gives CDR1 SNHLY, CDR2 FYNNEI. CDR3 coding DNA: TGTGCCAGCAGTGTTACAGGGGCGGGAAACACTGAAGCTTTCTTT. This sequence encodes CASSVTGAGNTEAFF.

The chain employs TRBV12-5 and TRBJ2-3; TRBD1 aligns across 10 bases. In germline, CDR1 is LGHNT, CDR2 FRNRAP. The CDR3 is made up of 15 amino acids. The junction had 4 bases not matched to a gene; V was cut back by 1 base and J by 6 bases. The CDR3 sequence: CASGLGQGAGDTQYF. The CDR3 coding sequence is TGTGCTAGTGGTTTGGGACAGGGGGCAGGGGATACGCAGTATTTT.

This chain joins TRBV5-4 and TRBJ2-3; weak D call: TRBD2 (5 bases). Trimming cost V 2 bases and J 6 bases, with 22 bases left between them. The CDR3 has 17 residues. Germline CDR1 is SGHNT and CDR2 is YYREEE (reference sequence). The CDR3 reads CASSLGPPGSAGDTQYF. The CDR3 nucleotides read TGTGCCAGCAGCTTAGGCCCCCCGGGGTCAGCCGGGGATACGCAGTATTTT.

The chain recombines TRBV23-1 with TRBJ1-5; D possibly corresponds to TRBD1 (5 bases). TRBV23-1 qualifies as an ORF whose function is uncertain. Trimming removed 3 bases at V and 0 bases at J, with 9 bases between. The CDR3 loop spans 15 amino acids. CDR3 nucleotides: TGCGCCAGCAGTCAGCAGGGTAATAGCAATCAGCCCCAGCATTTT. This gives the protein CASSQQGNSNQPQHF.

Here the CDR3 reads CASSPGTGNQPQHF. CDR3 bases: TGCGCCAGCAGCCCCGGGACAGGCAATCAGCCCCAGCATTTT. V is TRBV5-1 and J is TRBJ1-5; 7 nucleotides agree with TRBD1. Trimming removed 4 bases from V and 2 bases from J; junction bases left unmatched: 3. The CDR3 sequence is 14 residues long. CDR1 is SGHRS, CDR2 YFSETQ, per germline.

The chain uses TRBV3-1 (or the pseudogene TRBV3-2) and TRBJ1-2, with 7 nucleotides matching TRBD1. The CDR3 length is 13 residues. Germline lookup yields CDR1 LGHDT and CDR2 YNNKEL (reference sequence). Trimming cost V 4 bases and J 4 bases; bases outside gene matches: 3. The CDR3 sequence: CASSPGQFYGYTF. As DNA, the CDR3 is TGTGCCAGCAGCCCGGGACAGTTCTATGGCTACACCTTC.

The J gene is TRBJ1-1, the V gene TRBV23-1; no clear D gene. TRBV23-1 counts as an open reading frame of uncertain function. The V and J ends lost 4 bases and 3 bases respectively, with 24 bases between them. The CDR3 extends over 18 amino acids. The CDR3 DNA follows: TGCGCCAGCAGTCTTCCCCCCCTTATGGGCTCCCCGGACACTGAAGCTTTCTTT. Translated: CASSLPPLMGSPDTEAFF.

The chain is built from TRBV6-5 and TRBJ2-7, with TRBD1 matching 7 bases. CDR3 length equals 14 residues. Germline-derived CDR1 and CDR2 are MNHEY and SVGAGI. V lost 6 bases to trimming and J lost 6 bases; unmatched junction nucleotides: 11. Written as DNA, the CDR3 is TGTGCCAGCAGGGGTTTTAGGGGGCCCGGCGAGCAGTACTTC. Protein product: CASRGFRGPGEQYF.

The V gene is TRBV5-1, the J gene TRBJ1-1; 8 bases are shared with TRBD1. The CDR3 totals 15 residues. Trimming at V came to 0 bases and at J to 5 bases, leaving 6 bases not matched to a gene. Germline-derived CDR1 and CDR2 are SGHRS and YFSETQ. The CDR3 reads CASSLVGRGRTEAFF. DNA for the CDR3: TGCGCCAGCAGCTTGGTGGGCAGGGGGCGGACTGAAGCTTTCTTT.

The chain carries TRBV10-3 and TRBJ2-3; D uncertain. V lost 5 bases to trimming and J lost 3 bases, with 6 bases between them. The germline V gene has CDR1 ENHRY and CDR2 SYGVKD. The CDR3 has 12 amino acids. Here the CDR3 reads CAISQRTDTQYF. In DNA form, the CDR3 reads TGTGCCATCAGTCAGCGAACAGATACGCAGTATTTT.

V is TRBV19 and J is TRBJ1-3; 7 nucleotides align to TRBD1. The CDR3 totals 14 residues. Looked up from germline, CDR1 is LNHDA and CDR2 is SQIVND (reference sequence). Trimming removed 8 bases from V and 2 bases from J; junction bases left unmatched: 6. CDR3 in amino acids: CASSTGPPGNTIYF. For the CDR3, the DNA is TGTGCCAGTTCGACAGGGCCCCCTGGAAACACCATATATTTT.

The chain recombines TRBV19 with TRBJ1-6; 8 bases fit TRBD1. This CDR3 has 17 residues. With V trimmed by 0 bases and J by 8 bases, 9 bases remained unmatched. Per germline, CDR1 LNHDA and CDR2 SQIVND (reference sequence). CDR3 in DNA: TGTGCCAGTAGTATAGAGAGGACAGGGCGGCGGGATTCACCCCTCCACTTT. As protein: CASSIERTGRRDSPLHF.